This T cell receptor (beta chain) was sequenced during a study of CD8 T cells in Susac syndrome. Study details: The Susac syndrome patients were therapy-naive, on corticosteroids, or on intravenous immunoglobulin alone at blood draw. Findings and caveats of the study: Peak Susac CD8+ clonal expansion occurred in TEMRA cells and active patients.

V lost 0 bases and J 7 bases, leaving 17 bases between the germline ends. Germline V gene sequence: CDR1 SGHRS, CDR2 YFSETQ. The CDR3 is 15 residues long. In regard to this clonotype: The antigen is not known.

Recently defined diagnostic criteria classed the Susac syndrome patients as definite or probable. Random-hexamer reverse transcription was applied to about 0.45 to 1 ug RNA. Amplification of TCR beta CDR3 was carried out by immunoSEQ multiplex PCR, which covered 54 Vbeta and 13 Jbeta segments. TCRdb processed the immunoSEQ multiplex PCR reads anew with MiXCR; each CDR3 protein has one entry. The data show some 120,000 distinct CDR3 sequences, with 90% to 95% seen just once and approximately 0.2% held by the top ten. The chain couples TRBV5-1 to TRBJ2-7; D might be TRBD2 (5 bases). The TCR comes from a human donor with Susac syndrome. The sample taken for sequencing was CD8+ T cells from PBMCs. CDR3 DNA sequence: TGCGCCAGCAGCTTGGCGGCGGGTATCGGGAATGAGCAGTACTTC. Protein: CASSLAAGIGNEQYF.